The 5 T cell receptor beta chains below come from one sample, sequenced in a study of Ad26.COV2.S vaccination and SARS-CoV-2 variants. Treatment reported: some 20 received Ad26.COV2.S at low or high dose, single or two shots; about 5 received placebo; per-sample allocation not given. Collection of samples fell on day 63 after the first vaccine or placebo injection. Sequencing was performed with immunoSEQ multiplex PCR; in TCRdb, only in-frame clones are kept and a portion is missing. The sample has 380,000 or so clones, about 89% seen once. The source was peripheral blood, collected in a trial of Ad26.COV2.S vaccine versus placebo. Receptors originate from a person aged 18-60 years who received the Ad26.COV2.S COVID-19 vaccine or a placebo.

J is TRBJ2-4 and V is TRBV7-9; D unclear. V was cut by 4 bases and J by 0 bases, with 7 bases left in between. Germline loops: CDR1 SEHNR, CDR2 FQNEAQ (reference sequence). This CDR3 comprises 14 residues. The CDR3 DNA reads TGTGCCAGCAGCTCTGCACTAGCCAAAAACATTCAGTACTTC. Translation: CASSSALAKNIQYF.

The chain carries TRBV7-2 and TRBJ1-2; TRBD1 aligns across 7 bases. The CDR3 has 14 amino acids. The V gene end was trimmed by 5 bases and the J gene end by 2 bases; junction bases not matched to a gene: 5. The germline V gene encodes CDR1 SGHTA and CDR2 FQGNSA. The CDR3 DNA follows: TGTGCCAGCAGCGGCAGGGGGTCGAACTATGGCTACACCTTC. Translated, it gives CASSGRGSNYGYTF.

The CDR3 bases are TGTGCCAGCTCCGACAGAATGAACACTGAAGCTTTCTTT. It is translated as CASSDRMNTEAFF. The chain is built from TRBV6-5 and TRBJ1-1, with a tentative D call TRBD1 (5 bases). The V end was cut by 8 bases, the J end by 0 bases, with 10 bases between. Germline CDR1 reads MNHEY; CDR2 reads SVGAGI. The CDR3 is made up of 13 amino acids.

J is TRBJ2-3 and V is TRBV7-9; TRBD2 aligns across 10 bases. Looked up from germline, CDR1 is SEHNR and CDR2 is FQNEAQ (reference sequence). The CDR3 totals 16 residues. The J segment lost 4 bases and the V segment lost 2 bases, leaving 6 bases of the junction unmatched. The CDR3 DNA is TGTGCCAGCAGCTTAAGTCTAGCGGGGGTTTCAGATACGCAGTATTTT. This codes for CASSLSLAGVSDTQYF.

The V call is TRBV3-1 (or the pseudogene TRBV3-2), the J call TRBJ1-1; 7 bases align to TRBD1. Looked up from germline, CDR1 is LGHDT and CDR2 is YNNKEL (reference sequence). J lost 0 bases, V lost 4 bases, and 11 bases had no gene match. The CDR3 has 17 amino acids. The CDR3 region has the DNA TGTGCCAGCAGCCCCGGGACAGTACGAAGATTGAACACTGAAGCTTTCTTT. Translated: CASSPGTVRRLNTEAFF.